This note documents a single TCR beta chain sequence. What it binds is unknown. Here immunoSEQ multiplex PCR was the method, and the copy in TCRdb shows in-frame clones only, minus some. Altogether about 86,000 clones are present, over 85% being singletons, with the ten largest covering approximately 2%. This entry comes from a study of T cell responses to AZD1222 COVID-19 vaccine. V was shortened by 1 base and J by 8 bases, with 9 bases between the two germline ends. The germline V gene has CDR1 KGHSH and CDR2 LQKENI. This CDR3 contains 13 residues. Study outcomes and limitations: The study sampled repertoires only after the peak T cell response. Nearly half of the spike-specific TCRs reportedly recognize variant regions that carry no mutations. With dominance at 160-218 and 743-854, vaccine-associated CD4 TCRs spanned spike.

The receptor comes from an adult in good health. The V and J genes are TRBV18 and TRBJ2-1, with D maybe TRBD1 (5 bases). Sequenced here: peripheral blood, sampled on day 0 of AZD1222 vaccination. DNA of the CDR3: TGTGCCAGCTCACCACGGCAGGGCGATGAGCAGTTCTTC. Encoded protein: CASSPRQGDEQFF. Looking up the rest from reference TRBV18 and TRBJ2-1 gives the full variable domain: NAGVMQNPRHLVRRRGQEARLRCSPMKGHSHVYWYRQLPEEGLKFMVYLQKENIIDESGMPKERFSAEFPKEGPSILRIQQVVRGDSAAYFCASSPRQGDEQFFGPGTRLTVL.